The 24 T cell receptor beta chains listed next were all sequenced from one sample in a study of tumor and adjacent non-tumor tissue in lung cancer. This sample's RNA came from whole unsorted tissue. The library came from three nested PCR rounds adapted from ARM-PCR protocols. TCRdb re-derived calls from the multiplex PCR reads in MiXCR, one entry per CDR3 protein. In the table there are under 250,000 distinct CDR3 sequences, approximately 74% of which are singletons. Input material: lung tumor tissue. These receptors came from a man between 60 and 75 years old with non-small cell lung cancer.

In the case of this clonotype: A clone one base away is much larger, so this may be a read error. This chain connects TRBV7-9 to TRBJ1-1; D unclear. The length of the CDR3 is 12 residues. Germline V gene sequence: CDR1 SEHNR, CDR2 FQNEAQ (reference sequence). The V gene lost 5 bases and the J gene lost 1 base, with 5 bases spanning the gap. CDR3 nucleotides: TGTGCCAGCAGCGCGTGGAACACTGAAGCTTTCTTT. This sequence encodes CASSAWNTEAFF.

Concerning this clonotype: The junction shows a germline mismatch at one end, possibly a read error. V is TRBV6-5 and J is TRBJ2-7, with D possibly TRBD2 on 6 matching bases. CDR1 is MNHEY and CDR2 is SVGAGI in the germline V gene. The CDR3 is 12 residues long. The DNA for the CDR3 is TGTGCCAGCAACCCCGGTGCGGGAAGGGCGAACTTC. Translating gives CASNPGAGRANF.

This chain connects TRBV5-1 to TRBJ1-6, with D hard to call. Germline V gene data show CDR1 as SGHRS and CDR2 as YFSETQ. The germline V and J ends were trimmed by 0 bases and 14 bases, with 18 bases remaining between them. This CDR3 region has 15 residues. CDR3 in DNA: TGCGCCAGCAGCTTGGTAGCCGGGCTAGGGTCATCCCTCCACTTT. It codes for CASSLVAGLGSSLHF.

As for this clonotype: Mismatch with germline at one junction end may stem from a read error. The rearrangement links TRBV6-5 to TRBJ2-7; TRBD1 or TRBD2 may be the D gene (6 bases each). The CDR3 spans 15 residues. Germline values: CDR1 MNHEY, CDR2 SVGAGI. This CDR3 is CASRYTPRGPYEQYF. In DNA form, the CDR3 reads TGTGCCAGCAGATACACCCCCCGGGGGCCCTACGAACAGTACTTC.

A note on this clonotype: A much bigger clone sits one base away, suggesting this may be a read error. The CDR3 end shows no conserved phenylalanine or tryptophan, and so a read error is likely. The chain employs TRBV20-1 and TRBJ2-1; D might be TRBD1 (6 bases). Per the germline V gene, CDR1 is DFQATT and CDR2 is SNEGSKA (reference sequence). V lost 5 bases and J lost 9, with 17 bases in between. This CDR3 has 13 residues. The CDR3 region has the DNA TGCAGTGCTCCCGGGACAACGCGCCGTGAGCAGTTCTTG. This encodes CSAPGTTRREQFL.

V is TRBV6-6 and J is TRBJ1-2; tentatively, D is TRBD1 (5 bases). Between the trimmed V and J ends, which lost 7 bases and 6 bases, there was a span of 15 bases. There are 13 residues in the CDR3. The germline CDR1 and CDR2 sequences are MNHNY and SVGAGI (reference sequence). CDR3 DNA: TGTGCCAGCACCTCCCTGGGGGGAGATGGCTACACCTTC. This gives the protein CASTSLGGDGYTF.

About this clonotype itself: This may come from a read error, since a much larger clone is one base off. V usage is TRBV6-1 and J usage is TRBJ2-7; 8 bases fit TRBD1. The ends lost 8 bases at V and 1 base at J; junction bases unmatched: 7. CDR1 MNHNS and CDR2 SASEGT come from the germline V gene. The CDR3 is 14 amino acids. This chain's CDR3 is CASDPRTGSYEQYF. The CDR3 nucleotides read TGTGCCAGCGATCCCAGGACAGGGTCCTACGAGCAGTACTTC.

This clonotype was detected a few times. The chain has TRBV5-4 and TRBJ2-3, with D possibly being TRBD2 (6 bases). V shed 0 bases and J shed 1 base, with 9 bases lying between them. The CDR3 has 15 amino acids. CDR1 and CDR2 from the germline V gene are SGHNT and YYREEE (reference sequence). The CDR3, as DNA: TGTGCCAGCAGCTTGGATTGGGGGGGCACAGATACGCAGTATTTT. Translation gives CASSLDWGGTDTQYF.

Concerning this clonotype: Compared with germline, one end of the junction differs, possibly owing to a read error. The chain links TRBV20-1 to TRBJ2-4, with 15 bases matching TRBD2. The germline V gene encodes CDR1 DFQATT and CDR2 SNEGSKA (reference sequence). The CDR3 runs to 19 residues. The CDR3 nucleotides are TGCAGTACTAGACGAACTGGGACTAGCGGGAGGACTTCCATAAACATTCAGTACTTC. Translating it yields CSTRRTGTSGRTSINIQYF.

Comments on this clonotype: Possible read error: a much larger clone is one base away. The V gene is TRBV20-1, the J gene TRBJ2-1; 7 bases agree with TRBD2. This CDR3 is 16 amino acids long. The germline V gene has CDR1 DFQATT and CDR2 SNEGSKA (reference sequence). Trimming at V came to 3 bases and at J to 7 bases, leaving 15 bases not matched to a gene. CDR3 nucleotide sequence: TGCAGTGCTAGTGCCCCCTTCAGCGGGGCTGGAAATGAGCAGTTCTTC. Translation gives CSASAPFSGAGNEQFF.

The chain employs TRBV5-1 and TRBJ1-1; TRBD1 matches at 8 bases. The germline V gene has CDR1 SGHRS and CDR2 YFSETQ. The CDR3 extends over 14 amino acids. Trimming took 0 bases from V and 8 from J; bases not matched to a gene: 6. CDR3 region: CASSLAGQGPEAFF. The CDR3 DNA sequence: TGCGCCAGCAGCTTGGCCGGACAGGGCCCCGAAGCTTTCTTT.

With respect to this clonotype: With a much larger clone just one base away, this may be a read error. The rearrangement uses TRBV6-1 and TRBJ1-5, with 7 bases identical to TRBD1. Losses at the gene ends were 4 bases for V and 9 bases for J; bases not matched to a gene: 15. Germline V lookup: CDR1 MNHNS, CDR2 SASEGT. CDR3 size: 16 residues. The CDR3 is CASSAKPGGSYRPQHF. The CDR3 nucleotides read TGTGCCAGCAGTGCGAAGCCAGGGGGATCCTATCGGCCCCAGCATTTT.

This clonotype was found once. The junction departs from the called germline gene at one end, perhaps through a read error. The chain couples TRBV5-1 to TRBJ1-1; 7 positions match TRBD1. From germline, CDR1 is SGHRS and CDR2 YFSETQ. This CDR3 contains 14 residues. Here the CDR3 reads CASILGDSRGGGIF. The CDR3 DNA is TGCGCCAGCATCTTGGGGGACAGTCGTGGAGGGGGTATCTTT.

Remarks on this clonotype: The germline gene is not matched at one end of the junction; a read error may be the cause. The CDR3 sequence is CASSFFRVRGEETQYF. The CDR3 nucleotides are TGTGCCAGCAGTTTCTTCCGGGTCAGGGGCGAGGAGACCCAATACTTC. The chain recombines TRBV6-5 with TRBJ2-5; tentative D call: TRBD1 (6 bases). CDR1 and CDR2 (germline): MNHEY, SVGAGI. The CDR3 spans 16 residues.

In regard to this clonotype: One base away lies a much larger clone, so this may be a sequencing read error. This chain uses TRBV7-8 with TRBJ2-7, with D hard to call. The CDR3 sequence is 14 residues long. From germline, CDR1 is SGHVS and CDR2 FQNEAQ. Trimming pared 0 bases from V and 3 bases from J, leaving 9 bases between. This CDR3 is CASSLATWGYEQYF. The CDR3 coding sequence is TGTGCCAGCAGCTTAGCGACATGGGGCTACGAGCAGTACTTC.

Turning to this clonotype: Given a much more abundant clone one base away, this may be a read error. The CDR3 sequence is CSVKRGSNTEAFF. Written as DNA, the CDR3 is TGCAGTGTTAAGCGAGGATCCAACACTGAAGCTTTCTTT. The chain is built from TRBV20-1 and TRBJ1-1; no firm D call. Trimming left V 7 bases short and J 2 bases short, with 14 bases between. CDR1 is DFQATT, CDR2 SNEGSKA, per germline (reference sequence). CDR3 length equals 13 residues.

The chain is built from TRBV2 and TRBJ2-7, with a tentative D call TRBD2 (5 bases). V was cut by 1 base and J by 6 bases, with 13 bases left in between. The germline gives CDR1 SNHLY, CDR2 FYNNEI. The CDR3 runs to 14 residues. As DNA, the CDR3 is TGTGCCAGCAGTGAAGGGACTCAGAGCGTCGAGCAGTACTTC. Its protein product is CASSEGTQSVEQYF.

To note about this clonotype: At one boundary the junction diverges from the germline segment, which might be a read error. The rearrangement uses TRBV5-5 and TRBJ2-5, with D possibly TRBD1 on 6 matching bases. Germline V lookup: CDR1 SGHKS, CDR2 YYEKEE (reference sequence). This CDR3 is 14 amino acids long. The CDR3 loop is CDSSSYRVEETQYF. In DNA, the CDR3 is TGTGACAGCAGCTCCTACAGGGTCGAGGAGACCCAGTACTTC.

As concerns this clonotype: The germline gene is not matched at one end of the junction; a read error may be the cause. The V call is TRBV6-2 or TRBV6-3, the J call TRBJ2-7; D call uncertain. The CDR3 length is 14 residues. From germline, CDR1 is MNHEY and CDR2 SVGEGT. The CDR3 nucleotides read TGTGCCAGCAGTTACTCCGGCAGCGCCTACGAGCTGTACTTC. Amino acids: CASSYSGSAYELYF.

Of note for this clonotype: One junction end does not reproduce the germline sequence, and a read error may be involved. The chain has TRBV29-1 and TRBJ1-6; TRBD1 might be the D (6 bases). The germline V gene encodes CDR1 SQVTM and CDR2 ANQGSEA. The CDR3 runs to 13 residues. Here the CDR3 reads CSVEQGGNSPLHF. CDR3 nucleotides: TGCAGTGTTGAACAGGGAGGGAATTCACCCCTCCACTTT.

This clonotype came up a few times. The chain combines TRBV5-6 with TRBJ1-3; D not resolved. The CDR3 is made up of 16 amino acids. Germline V CDR1 and CDR2: SGHDT, YYEEEE. V was trimmed by 0 bases and J by 2 bases, leaving 12 bases between them. The CDR3 loop reads CASSLAFRTAGNTIYF. In DNA form, the CDR3 reads TGTGCCAGCAGCTTGGCTTTCAGAACCGCTGGAAACACCATATATTTT.

Worth noting for this clonotype: Likely a read error: the CDR3 ends without its conserved phenylalanine or tryptophan. The V call is TRBV11-3, the J call TRBJ1-1; maybe TRBD1 (6 bases). CDR3 length equals 13 residues. CDR1 and CDR2 (germline): SGHNT, YENEEA. This CDR3 is CASGLKGTTEAFI. The CDR3 DNA follows: TGTGCCAGCGGCTTAAAGGGGACAACTGAAGCTTTCATT.

For this clonotype: It may be a read error: a sequence one base away is much more abundant. The chain recombines TRBV12-3 or TRBV12-4 with TRBJ1-1, with a tentative D call TRBD1 (6 bases). Trimming cost V 7 bases and J 1 base, with 13 bases left between them. This CDR3 spans 14 amino acids. The CDR3 region has the DNA TGTGCCAGCACTCTTCCGGGACAGAACACTGAAGCTTTCTTT. Amino acid sequence: CASTLPGQNTEAFF.

With respect to this clonotype: Sequence at one end of the junction differs from germline and may be a read error. The chain links TRBV6-1 to TRBJ1-1, with a tentative D call TRBD1 (6 bases). The CDR3 covers 14 residues. Germline V gene sequence: CDR1 MNHNS, CDR2 SASEGT. CDR3 protein: CTSRSGHLNAEACF. CDR3 sequence (DNA): TGTACCAGCAGGTCGGGACATCTAAACGCTGAAGCTTGCTTT.